Below are 23 T cell receptor beta chains sequenced from a single sample in a study of blood T cell repertoires in COVID-19. The assay was immunoSEQ multiplex PCR, and TCRdb's table has in-frame clones only and misses some. The sample consists of just over 250,000 clones, around 87% of them appearing once. Sequences were obtained from peripheral blood. The receptor set was obtained from a woman aged 50 to 60 with acute or convalescent COVID-19.

This clone was found once. This chain links TRBV28 with TRBJ2-3, with TRBD2 identical over 12 bases. The germline V gene has CDR1 MDHEN and CDR2 SYDVKM. CDR3 size: 15 residues. The V gene end was trimmed by 3 bases and the J gene end by 6 bases; junction bases not matched to a gene: 4. Here the CDR3 DNA reads TGTGCCAGCAGTTTGGGGCTAGCGGGAGGGGATACGCAGTATTTT. Translating gives CASSLGLAGGDTQYF.

This clone has just a few counts. V gene TRBV6-5 combines with J gene TRBJ1-2, with 10 bases that match TRBD1. The CDR3 is 13 residues long. With 10 bases clipped from V and 7 bases from J, the junction kept 9 bases outside the gene matches. CDR1 is MNHEY, CDR2 SVGAGI, per germline. Here the CDR3 DNA reads TGTGCCACCTCGACAGGGGGCGCGGTTGGCTACACCTTC. This sequence encodes CATSTGGAVGYTF.

V gene TRBV19 combines with J gene TRBJ2-3; 10 positions match TRBD1. V lost 0 bases to trimming and J lost 8 bases; unmatched junction nucleotides: 8. Germline loops: CDR1 LNHDA, CDR2 SQIVND (reference sequence). The CDR3 is made up of 16 amino acids. CDR3 nucleotides: TGTGCCAGTAGTATAGACTCGGGACAGGGGTTCGGTACGCAGTATTTT. Protein sequence: CASSIDSGQGFGTQYF.

This clone was counted a single time. V gene TRBV7-3 combines with J gene TRBJ1-1; D is possibly TRBD1 (6 bases). Trimming removed 0 bases at V and 5 bases at J, with 10 bases between. The CDR3 covers 14 residues. Germline V gene lookup returns CDR1 SGHTA and CDR2 FQGTGA. The CDR3 coding sequence is TGTGCCAGCAGCTTAACGCAGGGGAGAACTGAAGCTTTCTTT. Translated, it gives CASSLTQGRTEAFF.

This chain connects TRBV20-1 to TRBJ2-7, with D tentatively TRBD1 (7 bases). The CDR3 loop spans 16 amino acids. Germline CDR1 is DFQATT and CDR2 is SNEGSKA (reference sequence). V was shortened by 3 bases and J by 6 bases, with 24 bases between the two germline ends. In nucleotides, the CDR3 is TGCAGTGCTAGTGGTCGACAGGGAGGCCCAGCTGGCGAGCAGTACTTC. It is translated as CSASGRQGGPAGEQYF.

This clone is a singleton in its sample. The chain uses TRBV7-9 and TRBJ2-7; 7 nucleotides match TRBD1. Losses at the gene ends were 3 bases for V and 6 bases for J; bases not matched to a gene: 8. The CDR3 has 14 residues. CDR1 SEHNR and CDR2 FQNEAQ come from the germline V gene (reference sequence). The CDR3 bases are TGTGCCAGCAGCTTGCCGGACAGGCCTCTCGAGCAGTACTTC. It yields the protein CASSLPDRPLEQYF.

The rearrangement uses TRBV11-2 and TRBJ2-3, with 12 bases identical to TRBD1. Germline trimming cut 4 bases from V and 3 bases from J; bases unmatched to any gene: 5. Germline assignment: CDR1 SGHAT and CDR2 FQNNGV. The CDR3 is made up of 16 amino acids. In DNA, the CDR3 is TGTGCCAGCAGCTCGAGGGGACAGGGGGCGACAGATACGCAGTATTTT. Its translation is CASSSRGQGATDTQYF.

Written as DNA, the CDR3 is TGTGCCAGCAGTCTGTCCCTAGCGTCAGATACGCAGTATTTT. Protein sequence: CASSLSLASDTQYF. This sequence joins TRBV6-5 and TRBJ2-3; possible D gene TRBD2, 6 bases. Germline V CDR1 and CDR2: MNHEY, SVGAGI. This CDR3 spans 14 amino acids. V was trimmed by 5 bases and J by 4 bases, leaving 13 bases between them.

J is TRBJ2-7 and V is TRBV28, with TRBD1 as a possible D gene (7 bases). Trimming removed 6 bases at V and 11 bases at J, with 14 bases between. Germline CDR1 MDHEN, CDR2 SYDVKM. This CDR3 comprises 11 residues. CDR3 in DNA: TGTGCCAGCAGAGGTCAGGGGGGAAAGTACTTC. The encoded protein is CASRGQGGKYF.

The chain is built from TRBV9 and TRBJ1-1; the D is unclear. The length of the CDR3 is 13 residues. CDR1 is SGDLS, CDR2 YYNGEE, per germline. The germline V and J ends were trimmed by 0 bases and 5 bases, with 8 bases remaining between them. The CDR3 sequence: CASSVAQNTEAFF. The CDR3 coding sequence is TGTGCCAGCAGCGTAGCCCAGAATACTGAAGCTTTCTTT.

This chain joins TRBV7-2 and TRBJ2-7; TRBD2 might be the D (6 bases). Germline V gene data show CDR1 as SGHTA and CDR2 as FQGNSA. V shed 3 bases and J shed 1 base, with 16 bases lying between them. There are 16 residues in the CDR3. Here the CDR3 DNA reads TGTGCCAGCAGCTTGCGGCGGGACCCCAGATCCTACGAGCAGTACTTC. Residues: CASSLRRDPRSYEQYF.

The chain uses TRBV30 and TRBJ1-3; 7 nucleotides match TRBD1. The CDR3 loop spans 17 amino acids. Germline CDR1 and CDR2: GTSNPN and SVGIG (reference sequence). The trim removed 2 bases at V and 0 bases at J, leaving 10 bases unmatched. CDR3 sequence: CAWSSYRGPSSGNTIYF. The CDR3 region has the DNA TGTGCCTGGAGTTCGTACAGGGGCCCCAGCTCTGGAAACACCATATATTTT.

This clone has more than one count but fewer than ten. The chain joins TRBV6-5 to TRBJ1-6, with 7 positions matching TRBD1. The germline CDR1 and CDR2 sequences are MNHEY and SVGAGI. V lost 0 bases, J lost 8 bases, and 7 bases stayed unmatched. The CDR3 loop spans 16 amino acids. The CDR3 protein is CASSYSIEGAYSPLHF. The CDR3 DNA is TGTGCCAGCAGTTACTCGATAGAGGGGGCTTATTCACCCCTCCACTTT.

The chain has TRBV28 and TRBJ1-2, with unresolved D. Germline V gene lookup returns CDR1 MDHEN and CDR2 SYDVKM. CDR3 size: 14 residues. V gave up 4 bases and J gave up 7 bases, with 16 bases separating them. CDR3 nucleotides: TGTGCCAGCAGTTCAGAGACTCATTCGGGTGGCTACACCTTC. Translation gives CASSSETHSGGYTF.

V gene TRBV6-5 combines with J gene TRBJ1-6; unclear D gene. Germline CDR1 is MNHEY and CDR2 is SVGAGI. V shed 6 bases and J shed 7 bases, with 7 bases lying between them. The CDR3 contains 12 residues. The CDR3, as DNA: TGTGCCAGCAGCACCGGGAATTCACCCCTCCACTTT. Translation gives CASSTGNSPLHF.

The chain combines TRBV9 with TRBJ2-1, with D tentatively TRBD2 (5 bases). This CDR3 has 17 residues. Trimming stripped 3 bases from V and 3 bases from J, with 19 bases between. Germline V gives CDR1 SGDLS, CDR2 YYNGEE. The CDR3 nucleotides read TGTGCCAGCAGCGGCCTTTTCTTGGGCGGACTCTACAATGAGCAGTTCTTC. Amino acid sequence: CASSGLFLGGLYNEQFF.

The J gene is TRBJ1-5, the V gene TRBV10-1; 8 positions match TRBD1. This CDR3 is 17 amino acids long. Looked up from germline, CDR1 is WNHNN and CDR2 is SYGVQD (reference sequence). The V and J ends lost 7 bases and 0 bases, in that order; junction bases with no gene match: 11. CDR3 bases: TGCGCCAGCATCACGGACAGGGCCGCTTTTAGCAATCAGCCCCAGCATTTT. Amino acid sequence: CASITDRAAFSNQPQHF.

This clone has a single count. This chain joins TRBV19 and TRBJ2-1; TRBD1 might be the D (6 bases). Deletions cut 4 bases from V and 8 bases from J, with 15 bases between. Germline values: CDR1 LNHDA, CDR2 SQIVND (reference sequence). The CDR3 loop spans 14 amino acids. The CDR3 region has the DNA TGTGCCAGTAGTACGGGACACGAACCATATGAGCAGTTCTTC. The encoded protein is CASSTGHEPYEQFF. Drawing the rest from reference TRBV19 and TRBJ2-1, the complete variable domain is DGGITQSPKYLFRKEGQNVTLSCEQNLNHDAMYWYRQDPGQGLRLIYYSQIVNDFQKGDIAEGYSVSREKKESFPLTVTSAQKNPTAFYLCASSTGHEPYEQFFGPGTRLTVL.

V usage is TRBV27 and J usage is TRBJ2-2, with D possibly matching TRBD1 (6 bases). This CDR3 has 14 residues. Between the trimmed V and J ends, which lost 7 bases and 9 bases, there was a span of 18 bases. The germline gives CDR1 MNHEY, CDR2 SMNVEV (reference sequence). This CDR3 is CASTRDKFDRELFF. The DNA of the CDR3 is TGTGCCAGCACCAGGGACAAGTTTGACCGGGAGCTGTTTTTT.

The chain uses TRBV7-7 and TRBJ1-4; possible D gene TRBD1, 6 bases. Trimming pared 6 bases from V and 5 bases from J, leaving 16 bases between. CDR1 is SSHAT, CDR2 FNYEAQ, per germline (reference sequence). CDR3 length equals 15 residues. The CDR3, as DNA: TGTGCCAGCAGTCCAGGGTCCAGGGGAAATGAAAAACTGTTTTTT. Translation gives CASSPGSRGNEKLFF.

This chain connects TRBV2 to TRBJ1-4, with D possibly TRBD1 on 6 matching bases. Trimming removed 7 bases at V and 8 bases at J, with 14 bases between. This CDR3 has 13 residues. Germline CDR1 is SNHLY and CDR2 is FYNNEI. CDR3 bases: TGTGCCAGCAAGGGACAAGATGGGGAAAAACTGTTTTTT. Its protein product is CASKGQDGEKLFF.

The chain has TRBV27 and TRBJ2-7; possibly TRBD1 for D (5 bases). CDR1 MNHEY and CDR2 SMNVEV come from the germline V gene (reference sequence). The CDR3 spans 15 residues. Trimming cost V 4 bases and J 7 bases, with 20 bases left between them. CDR3 DNA sequence: TGTGCCAGCAGTTCCCCCGCTAGACAGAGTGGGGAGCAGTACTTC. This gives the protein CASSSPARQSGEQYF.

In DNA, the CDR3 is TGTGCCACCAGCAGAGACCAGGGATTATACGAAAAACTGTTTTTT. It translates to CATSRDQGLYEKLFF. The genes are TRBV15 and TRBJ1-4, with D perhaps matching TRBD1 (5 bases). Germline CDR1 reads LNHNV; CDR2 reads YYDKDF (reference sequence). The CDR3 is 15 amino acids. V lost 0 bases, J lost 8 bases, and 13 bases lay in between.